Below, one T cell receptor (beta chain) is given with its context. The sample is drawn from a study of blood T cell repertoires in COVID-19. Trimming cost V 4 bases and J 0 bases, with 14 bases left between them. The CDR3 loop spans 15 amino acids. Germline loops: CDR1 SGHRS, CDR2 YFSETQ. Per the authors' pipeline: Researchers report that nucleated cell counts were estimated from reference gene primer amplification. Profiling relied on immunoSEQ multiplex PCR, and the TCRdb table lists in-frame clones only, not all of them. V and J calls plus clone size are reproduced from that table; the DNA served to infer D and trimming. This repertoire shows roughly 150,000 clones, around four fifths found once; its top ten account for roughly 8%. Those enrolled, adults aged about 18 to 89 years, came from some 25 US areas.

This chain joins TRBV5-1 and TRBJ2-7; maybe TRBD1 (5 bases). The sample was PBMCs or T cells enriched from blood (not recorded which). The TCR originated in a woman between 45 and 65 years old who had recovered from COVID-19. The CDR3 DNA is TGCGCCAGCAGCGTACTTCCAGGGATCTCCTACGAGCAGTACTTC. This sequence encodes CASSVLPGISYEQYF.